Detailed here is one T cell receptor beta chain. What it recognizes is unknown. Under the ViraFEST assay, PBMC were stimulated with viral peptide pools so that antigen-specific CD4+ T cells expanded. Sequencing was performed afterwards. Isolation of CD4+ T cells took place after 10 days of culture. Two doses of BNT162b2 or mRNA-1273 vaccine were administered to participants. V lost 5 bases, J lost 7 bases, and 21 bases lay in between. Per germline, CDR1 PRHDT and CDR2 FYEKMQ (reference sequence). The CDR3 runs to 16 residues. This specimen belongs to a study of vaccination effects on CD4 cells after COVID-19. Data came from immunoSEQ multiplex PCR; TCRdb stores just in-frame clones and leaves some out. The sample consists of about 61,000 clones, about three quarters of them appearing once.

The genes are TRBV13 and TRBJ2-1; D tentatively reads TRBD1 or TRBD2 (5 bases each). The sequence was obtained from a human donor who received a COVID-19 vaccine. Sequencing used CD4+ T cells from PBMCs cultured with HCoV-229E spike peptides, obtained after COVID-19 vaccination. CDR3 DNA: TGTGCCAGCAGCAGTCCCCGAGCTGGGACGTTTAATGAGCAGTTCTTC. Translated, it gives CASSSPRAGTFNEQFF.